This is a list of T cell receptor beta chains from one sample in a study of CD8+CD57+ T cells in acquired aplastic anemia. TCRdb redid the calling of the reads with MiXCR, one entry per CDR3 protein. The sample comprises approximately 380,000 distinct CDR3 sequences, around 68% of which are singletons, and under 4.5% rests with the top ten. Specimen: sorted CD4+, CD8+, or CD8+CD57+ T cells (not recorded which) from PBMCs. The origin of the receptors is a human donor in good health, serving as a control. CDR3s include the opening cysteine and the closing phenylalanine or tryptophan. D genes are given only for firm matches. The size entry is marked missing in some rows and otherwise reads once, few, many or a size class.

TRBD1,TRBJ1-5,TRBV7-2,.,CASSLGTGCQPQHF,TGTGCCAGCAGTCTCGGGACAGGGTGTCAGCCCCAGCATTTT
.,TRBJ2-3,TRBV20-1,many,CSATAGKVTDTQYF,TGCAGTGCAACTGCAGGAAAAGTCACAGATACGCAGTATTTT
.,TRBJ2-7,TRBV12-3/TRBV12-4,.,CASKPHGELNYEQYF,TGTGCCAGCAAACCCCACGGGGAACTGAACTACGAGCAGTACTTC
.,TRBJ1-5,TRBV5-1,.,CASSFDEEPQHF,TGCGCCAGCAGCTTCGATGAGGAGCCCCAGCATTTT
.,TRBJ1-2,TRBV7-9,.,CASSFTAQPYSYTF,TGTGCCAGCAGCTTCACCGCTCAGCCCTATAGCTACACCTTC
.,TRBJ1-1,TRBV5-1,.,CASSLGGGVMNNEAFF,TGCGCCAGCAGCTTGGGAGGGGGGGTGATGAACAATGAAGCTTTCTTT
TRBD1,TRBJ2-1,TRBV25-1,.,CASSRVDRGLDEQFF,TGTGCCAGCTCTCGGGTGGACAGGGGTTTGGATGAGCAGTTCTTC
TRBD1,TRBJ1-2,TRBV5-5,.,CASSLAKDRVGGYTF,TGTGCCAGCAGCTTGGCCAAGGACAGGGTTGGCGGCTACACCTTC
TRBD1,TRBJ1-6,TRBV12-3/TRBV12-4,.,CASVLQGVGSPLHF,TGTGCCAGCGTCCTACAGGGGGTAGGATCACCCCTCCACTTT
TRBD2,TRBJ2-3,TRBV7-2,few,CASSFGGGEDTQYF,TGTGCCAGTAGCTTCGGGGGGGGGGAAGATACGCAGTATTTT
TRBD2,TRBJ2-7,TRBV9,once,CASSVMSGGYDEQYF,TGTGCCAGCAGCGTAATGAGCGGGGGGTACGACGAGCAGTACTTC
.,TRBJ1-1,TRBV4-3,.,CASSWTRENEALF,TGCGCCAGCAGTTGGACGAGGGAGAACGAAGCTCTCTTT
.,TRBJ1-1,TRBV7-6,.,CASSSRLLDRTNTEAFF,TGTGCCAGCAGCTCCCGTCTCTTAGACAGGACGAACACTGAAGCTTTCTTT
TRBD1,TRBJ1-2,TRBV7-2,.,CASSLASGTGNEKTF,TGTGCCAGCAGCTTAGCGTCTGGGACAGGCAATGAAAAAACCTTC
.,TRBJ1-1,TRBV29-1,once,CSVAMGEKTEPFF,TGCAGCGTGGCGATGGGTGAGAAGACTGAACCTTTCTTC
.,TRBJ2-2,TRBV6-6,many,CASSYPSGMAGELFF,TGTGCCAGCAGTTACCCTTCCGGTATGGCCGGGGAGCTGTTTTTT
.,TRBJ2-3,TRBV11-1,many,CASSLGTVMGTQYF,TGTGCCAGCAGCTTGGGTACGGTAATGGGTACGCAGTATTTT